Presented here are 21 T cell receptor beta chains from one specimen sequenced in a study of shared T cell receptors in the human thymus. The table came from immunoSEQ multiplex PCR; TCRdb's copy has only in-frame clones and leaves some out. The table has approximately 760,000 clones, 80% to 90% seen once. The same sample was also studied in work on human thymus T cells.

The specimen sequenced was thymocytes. Receptors were obtained from a girl under three years old with a congenital heart defect.

The genes are TRBV5-6 and TRBJ2-1; possibly TRBD1 for D (5 bases). The V end was cut by 6 bases, the J end by 1 base, with 17 bases between. This CDR3 spans 16 amino acids. Germline values: CDR1 SGHDT, CDR2 YYEEEE. Here the CDR3 reads CASTIRGPLSYNEQFF. The CDR3 coding sequence is TGTGCCAGCACCATAAGGGGTCCGTTATCCTACAATGAGCAGTTCTTC. Variable domain in full (rest from reference TRBV5-6 and TRBJ2-1): DAGVTQSPTHLIKTRGQQVTLRCSPKSGHDTVSWYQQALGQGPQFIFQYYEEEERQRGNFPDRFSGHQFPNYSSELNVNALLLGDSALYLCASTIRGPLSYNEQFFGPGTRLTVL.

The V gene is TRBV7-9, the J gene TRBJ2-7; possible D gene TRBD1, 6 bases. Germline values: CDR1 SEHNR, CDR2 FQNEAQ (reference sequence). V was trimmed by 5 bases and J by 4 bases, leaving 12 bases between them. This CDR3 comprises 13 residues. The DNA for the CDR3 is TGTGCCAGCAGCCTAACCCAGGGGTACGAGCAGTACTTC. This sequence encodes CASSLTQGYEQYF. Full variable domain (outside the CDR3, taken from reference TRBV7-9 and TRBJ2-7): DTGVSQNPRHKITKRGQNVTFRCDPISEHNRLYWYRQTLGQGPEFLTYFQNEAQLEKSRLLSDRFSAERPKGSFSTLEIQRTEQGDSAMYLCASSLTQGYEQYFGPGTRLTVT.

Comments on this clone: Its ends do not fully match the called genes, so a read error is possible. The sample has other DNA sequences that encode this CDR3 too. The chain uses TRBV9 and TRBJ1-2, with a possible D match to TRBD1 (6 bases). This CDR3 comprises 16 residues. CDR1 SGDLS and CDR2 YYNGEE come from the germline V gene. CDR3 sequence: CASSGIQGVGAYGYTF. For the CDR3, the DNA is TGCGCCAGCAGCGGCATACAGGGCGTCGGGGCCTATGGCTACACCTTC.

The chain links TRBV7-8 to TRBJ1-2; the match to TRBD1 covers 7 bases. This CDR3 spans 15 amino acids. Germline V CDR1 and CDR2: SGHVS, FQNEAQ. The trim removed 5 bases at V and 6 bases at J, leaving 12 bases unmatched. CDR3 DNA sequence: TGTGCCAGCAGCCTTCCGACAGGGTCTCGGGATGGCTACACCTTC. It encodes CASSLPTGSRDGYTF. The variable domain in full, completed from reference TRBV7-8 and TRBJ1-2, reads GAGVSQSPRYKVAKRGQDVALRCDPISGHVSLFWYQQALGQGPEFLTYFQNEAQLDKSGLPSDRFFAERPEGSVSTLKIQRTQQEDSAVYLCASSLPTGSRDGYTFGSGTRLTVV.

CDR3 sequence: CAISDSKRGSGNTEAFF. DNA for the CDR3: TGTGCCATCAGTGACTCCAAGCGTGGGTCCGGGAACACTGAAGCTTTCTTT. The chain employs TRBV10-3 and TRBJ1-1, with no clear D. The CDR3 spans 17 residues. CDR1 is ENHRY, CDR2 SYGVKD, per germline. V gave up 3 bases and J gave up 1 base, with 18 bases separating them.

The chain couples TRBV29-1 to TRBJ1-1; D is perhaps TRBD1 (6 bases). The CDR3 spans 13 residues. From germline, CDR1 is SQVTM and CDR2 ANQGSEA. The V end was cut by 4 bases, the J end by 3 bases, with 12 bases between. The chain's CDR3 is CSVGFTGHTEAFF. The CDR3 DNA reads TGCAGCGTTGGCTTCACAGGGCACACTGAAGCTTTCTTT.

This clone was seen just once. The V call is TRBV27, the J call TRBJ1-6, with a weak D call TRBD1 (6 bases). The CDR3 is 16 residues long. Germline loops: CDR1 MNHEY, CDR2 SMNVEV (reference sequence). The V end lost 5 bases, the J end lost 0 bases, and 11 bases lay between the germline ends. The CDR3 region has the DNA TGTGCCAGCAGTGGACAGCAGAGCTCCTATAATTCACCCCTCCACTTT. Encoded protein: CASSGQQSSYNSPLHF.

The chain couples TRBV4-3 to TRBJ2-5, with 8 bases identical to TRBD1. Germline V gene lookup returns CDR1 LGHNA and CDR2 YSLEER. With 0 bases clipped from V and 5 bases from J, the junction kept 8 bases outside the gene matches. This CDR3 is built from 16 residues. Here the CDR3 reads CASSQENDRGSETQYF. The CDR3 DNA follows: TGCGCCAGCAGCCAAGAGAATGACAGGGGTAGCGAGACCCAGTACTTC.

The genes are TRBV29-1 and TRBJ2-1; TRBD2 matches 7 bases. The CDR3 spans 12 residues. CDR1 and CDR2 (germline): SQVTM, ANQGSEA. Unmatched junction bases numbered 7, after V lost 3 bases and J lost 11 bases. CDR3 nucleotides: TGCAGCGTTGAGGCTGCCGGGACTAAGCAGTTCTTC. Translation: CSVEAAGTKQFF.

This chain uses TRBV7-9 with TRBJ1-2; D may be TRBD1 (5 bases). The CDR3 consists of 13 residues. Germline lookup yields CDR1 SEHNR and CDR2 FQNEAQ (reference sequence). V gave up 5 bases and J gave up 2 bases, with 9 bases separating them. CDR3 coding DNA: TGTGCCAGCAGCCTTCCAGGGAACTATGGCTACACCTTC. Protein sequence: CASSLPGNYGYTF.

The chain links TRBV7-8 to TRBJ2-1, with a weak D call TRBD2 (6 bases). Trimming left V 0 bases short and J 8 bases short, with 8 bases between. The CDR3 runs 13 residues. Germline CDR1 reads SGHVS; CDR2 reads FQNEAQ. This CDR3 is CASSLAGRDEQFF. The CDR3 nucleotides are TGTGCCAGCAGCTTAGCCGGGAGAGATGAGCAGTTCTTC.

This clone came up once. The genes are TRBV7-2 and TRBJ1-4, with D uncertain. The length of the CDR3 is 14 residues. V shed 5 bases and J shed 4 bases, with 11 bases lying between them. CDR1 is SGHTA and CDR2 is FQGNSA in the germline V gene. Here the CDR3 DNA reads TGTGCCAGCAGCCCCTGGGCCCATAATGAAAAACTGTTTTTT. Amino acids: CASSPWAHNEKLFF.

V usage is TRBV19 and J usage is TRBJ2-1; 12 bases are shared with TRBD2. CDR3 length: 22 residues. From germline, CDR1 is LNHDA and CDR2 SQIVND (reference sequence). Losses at the gene ends were 4 bases for V and 5 bases for J; bases not matched to a gene: 24. DNA of the CDR3: TGTGCCAGTAGTACCCAGCGAGCGACTAGCGGGGGAGCAAACCTTGGTAACAATGAGCAGTTCTTC. Protein product: CASSTQRATSGGANLGNNEQFF.

The gene calls are TRBV15 and TRBJ1-2; TRBD1 matches at 8 bases. The germline V gene has CDR1 LNHNV and CDR2 YYDKDF (reference sequence). The CDR3 is made up of 22 amino acids. V trimming: 0 bases; J trimming: 2 bases; junction bases outside the gene matches: 23. CDR3 sequence reads: CATSREDARPTGAGRVNYGYTF. CDR3 in DNA: TGTGCCACCAGCAGAGAAGATGCCCGCCCGACAGGGGCGGGTAGGGTAAACTATGGCTACACCTTC.

The chain joins TRBV19 to TRBJ2-3, with TRBD1 as a possible D gene (6 bases). V was clipped by 4 bases and J by 2 bases, with 19 bases between them. The CDR3 consists of 17 residues. CDR1 is LNHDA and CDR2 is SQIVND in the germline V gene (reference sequence). The CDR3 loop reads CASSTSPRDTHTDTQYF. CDR3 nucleotide sequence: TGTGCCAGTAGTACCTCCCCCCGGGACACCCACACAGATACGCAGTATTTT.

The chain combines TRBV5-4 with TRBJ2-7, with 9 bases aligning to TRBD1. The CDR3 loop spans 14 amino acids. The junction had 4 bases not matched to a gene; V was cut back by 4 bases and J by 2 bases. Germline lookup yields CDR1 SGHNT and CDR2 YYREEE (reference sequence). The CDR3 sequence: CASSPRDRAYEQYF. In nucleotides, the CDR3 is TGTGCCAGCAGCCCGCGGGACAGGGCCTACGAGCAGTACTTC.

The chain employs TRBV9 and TRBJ2-3, with D maybe TRBD2 (6 bases). Germline V gives CDR1 SGDLS, CDR2 YYNGEE. Between the trimmed V and J ends, which lost 0 bases and 2 bases, there was a span of 22 bases. This CDR3 spans 19 amino acids. Written as DNA, the CDR3 is TGTGCCAGCAGCGTAGCCGGGGGTGGGGATCCGCCGTACACAGATACGCAGTATTTT. Its protein product is CASSVAGGGDPPYTDTQYF.

This clone was seen a single time. The chain joins TRBV5-6 to TRBJ2-3; the D gene is possibly TRBD1 (6 bases). Per germline, CDR1 SGHDT and CDR2 YYEEEE. Trimming removed 5 bases at V and 4 bases at J, with 14 bases between. This CDR3 spans 14 amino acids. The CDR3 sequence: CASSKGQGSDTQYF. CDR3 nucleotides: TGTGCCAGCAGTAAGGGGCAGGGGTCAGATACGCAGTATTTT.

The rearrangement links TRBV5-1 to TRBJ1-1; 10 bases agree with TRBD1. The J segment lost 1 base and the V segment lost 0 bases, leaving 3 bases of the junction unmatched. Germline V CDR1 and CDR2: SGHRS, YFSETQ. The length of the CDR3 is 16 residues. CDR3 nucleotides: TGCGCCAGCAGCTTGGCCGGGACAGGGGAGAACACTGAAGCTTTCTTT. Translating it yields CASSLAGTGENTEAFF.

The rearrangement uses TRBV4-1 and TRBJ1-1; 7 bases fit TRBD1. V lost 6 bases and J lost 0; bases outside the gene matches: 16. The germline gives CDR1 MGHRA, CDR2 YSYEKL. The length of the CDR3 is 18 residues. The CDR3 bases are TGCGCCAGCAGTTTACAGGGGTCCTCGCTTCAAATGAACACTGAAGCTTTCTTT. Amino acids: CASSLQGSSLQMNTEAFF.

The chain uses TRBV7-9 and TRBJ2-5; the D gene is possibly TRBD2 (6 bases). The germline V gene has CDR1 SEHNR and CDR2 FQNEAQ (reference sequence). The CDR3 totals 15 residues. Trimming pared 5 bases from V and 2 bases from J, leaving 15 bases between. Here the CDR3 DNA reads TGTGCCAGCAGCCCCCAGAAAAGCGGGCAAGAGACCCAGTACTTC. It is translated as CASSPQKSGQETQYF. Drawing the rest from reference TRBV7-9 and TRBJ2-5, the complete variable domain is DTGVSQNPRHKITKRGQNVTFRCDPISEHNRLYWYRQTLGQGPEFLTYFQNEAQLEKSRLLSDRFSAERPKGSFSTLEIQRTEQGDSAMYLCASSPQKSGQETQYFGPGTRLLVL.